A single sample gave rise to the 20 T cell receptor beta chains below, sequenced in a study of human T cells and chemical hapten exposure. Time point here: patch test 2, 6 weeks after DPC sensitization. Documented treatment: therapeutic diphenylcyclopropenone sensitization with weekly scalp DPC. TCRdb passed the RACE reads through MiXCR, listing each CDR3 protein once. The data show more than 110,000 distinct CDR3 sequences, over 9.5% seen once. The specimen was whole blood, collected in connection with sensitization to the hapten diphenylcyclopropenone (DPC). These receptors all come from a woman aged 50 to 65 with alopecia areata. Some clones in this sample may be carry-over from other donors' samples.

This sequence joins TRBV10-3 and TRBJ2-7; 10 bases map to TRBD1. This CDR3 is 14 amino acids long. V shed 6 bases, J shed 7 bases, and the junction held 9 bases outside the gene matches. CDR1 and CDR2 from the germline V gene are ENHRY and SYGVKD. Written as DNA, the CDR3 is TGTGCCATCAGATCCCCGGGACAGGGGTGGGAGCAGTACTTC. Amino acid sequence: CAIRSPGQGWEQYF.

This clonotype was counted between two and nine times. CDR3 region: CASSFTGPTDTQYF. The CDR3 region has the DNA TGTGCCAGCAGTTTTACGGGTCCTACAGATACGCAGTATTTT. This chain connects TRBV28 to TRBJ2-3; D gene ambiguous. CDR1 and CDR2 from the germline V gene are MDHEN and SYDVKM. This CDR3 comprises 14 residues. The V end was cut by 3 bases, the J end by 3 bases, with 10 bases between.

This clonotype was detected only a few times. The chain combines TRBV2 with TRBJ2-5, with D maybe TRBD2 (5 bases). Trimming stripped 6 bases from V and 5 bases from J, with 10 bases between. The CDR3 extends over 12 amino acids. Germline CDR1 reads SNHLY; CDR2 reads FYNNEI. CDR3 sequence reads: CASRADVETQYF. The CDR3, as DNA: TGTGCCAGCAGAGCGGATGTGGAGACCCAGTACTTC. The full variable domain, completed using reference TRBV2 and TRBJ2-5, is EPEVTQTPSHQVTQMGQEVILRCVPISNHLYFYWYRQILGQKVEFLVSFYNNEISEKSEIFDDQFSVERPDGSNFTLKIRSTKLEDSAMYFCASRADVETQYFGPGTRLLVL.

This clonotype was seen more than once but under ten times. The chain is built from TRBV20-1 and TRBJ2-5; 7 bases align to TRBD2. J was trimmed by 5 bases and V by 5 bases; bases with no gene match: 14. The CDR3 is 15 residues long. The germline V gene encodes CDR1 DFQATT and CDR2 SNEGSKA (reference sequence). CDR3 region: CSAGKAGPRFETQYF. The CDR3 bases are TGCAGTGCTGGTAAAGCGGGACCCCGTTTCGAGACCCAGTACTTC.

This clonotype was found a few times. This chain connects TRBV11-1 to TRBJ2-1; TRBD2 aligns across 12 bases. Germline CDR1 SGHAT, CDR2 FQDESV (reference sequence). Trimming cost V 5 bases and J 6 bases; bases outside gene matches: 8. The CDR3 has 16 amino acids. CDR3 region: CASSGLAGLSGNEQFF. DNA for the CDR3: TGTGCCAGCAGCGGACTAGCGGGACTCTCGGGCAATGAGCAGTTCTTC.

This clonotype was picked up many times. The genes are TRBV7-3 and TRBJ2-1, with TRBD2 matching over 14 bases. V gave up 0 bases and J gave up 5 bases; unmatched junction bases: 3. Germline values: CDR1 SGHTA, CDR2 FQGTGA. This CDR3 is 17 amino acids long. CDR3: CASSLTGGLAGDNEQFF. The DNA of the CDR3 is TGTGCCAGCAGCTTAACGGGGGGACTAGCGGGAGACAATGAGCAGTTCTTC. Based on the CDR3 plus reference TRBV7-3 and TRBJ2-1, the full variable domain is GAGVSQTPSNKVTEKGKYVELRCDPISGHTALYWYRQSLGQGPEFLIYFQGTGAADDSGLPNDRFFAVRPEGSVSTLKIQRTERGDSAVYLCASSLTGGLAGDNEQFFGPGTRLTVL.

This clonotype was seen ten or more times. This sequence joins TRBV10-3 and TRBJ2-3; 9 positions match TRBD1. CDR3 length equals 17 residues. Looked up from germline, CDR1 is ENHRY and CDR2 is SYGVKD. The ends lost 4 bases at V and 0 bases at J; junction bases unmatched: 8. The CDR3: CAISARGDRASTDTQYF. CDR3 DNA: TGTGCCATCAGTGCAAGGGGGGACAGGGCTAGCACAGATACGCAGTATTTT.

This clonotype has ten or more counts. V gene TRBV5-6 combines with J gene TRBJ1-6; D gene uncertain. The CDR3 consists of 12 residues. Germline V gene sequence: CDR1 SGHDT, CDR2 YYEEEE. Between the trimmed V and J ends, which lost 0 bases and 11 bases, there was a span of 6 bases. The CDR3 sequence: CASSLGTAPLHF. DNA of the CDR3: TGTGCCAGCAGCTTGGGAACAGCACCCCTCCACTTT.

In its sample, this clonotype was seen a few times. The rearrangement joins TRBV18 to TRBJ1-2, with D tentatively TRBD1 (5 bases). Per germline, CDR1 KGHSH and CDR2 LQKENI. This CDR3 has 13 residues. The V gene lost 3 bases and the J gene lost 6 bases, with 11 bases spanning the gap. CDR3 DNA: TGTGCCAGCTCACCCGGGACGAGCGATGGCTACACCTTC. As protein: CASSPGTSDGYTF.

J is TRBJ1-4 and V is TRBV29-1; 10 bases align to TRBD1. V was clipped by 6 bases and J by 7 bases; unmatched bases: 8. There are 14 residues in the CDR3. From germline, CDR1 is SQVTM and CDR2 ANQGSEA. CDR3 loop: CSVRGGDRGEKLFF. CDR3 sequence (DNA): TGCAGCGTCCGAGGGGGGGACAGGGGTGAAAAACTGTTTTTT.

This clonotype was detected a few times. The rearrangement uses TRBV2 and TRBJ2-2; 12 bases are a match to TRBD2. Germline V gives CDR1 SNHLY, CDR2 FYNNEI. The V gene end was trimmed by 7 bases and the J gene end by 7 bases; junction bases not matched to a gene: 10. The CDR3 has 16 amino acids. The CDR3: CASIGRLAGAGGELFF. In nucleotides, the CDR3 is TGTGCCAGCATCGGTCGACTAGCGGGAGCTGGCGGGGAGCTGTTTTTT.

This clonotype has just a few counts. The V call is TRBV7-2, the J call TRBJ2-3, with 7 bases aligning to TRBD2. This CDR3 region has 14 residues. J gave up 7 bases and V 5 bases, and 9 bases lay outside the gene matches. Germline V CDR1 and CDR2: SGHTA, FQGNSA. The DNA for the CDR3 is TGTGCCAGCAGCCCGGTCCGGGAGGCGAATACGCAGTATTTT. Amino acids: CASSPVREANTQYF.

This chain links TRBV20-1 with TRBJ2-2; TRBD2 is a possible D gene (7 bases). The CDR3 sequence is 14 residues long. Trimming stripped 6 bases from V and 3 bases from J, with 14 bases between. In germline, CDR1 is DFQATT, CDR2 SNEGSKA (reference sequence). CDR3 residues: CSAYRGADTGELFF. The CDR3 nucleotides read TGCAGTGCCTATCGGGGGGCGGACACCGGGGAGCTGTTTTTT.

The genes are TRBV12-3 or TRBV12-4 and TRBJ1-6; D may be TRBD1 (5 bases). The CDR3 loop spans 15 amino acids. V gave up 1 base and J gave up 10 bases, with 14 bases separating them. The CDR3 bases are TGTGCCAGCAGTTTAGTTGGGGGAGCTAACTCACCCCTCCACTTT. Translating gives CASSLVGGANSPLHF.

The V gene is TRBV6-1, the J gene TRBJ2-7; D might be TRBD1 or TRBD2, each matching 6 bases. Trimming pared 6 bases from V and 3 bases from J, leaving 18 bases between. This CDR3 has 15 amino acids. The germline V gene encodes CDR1 MNHNS and CDR2 SASEGT. CDR3 sequence (DNA): TGTGCCAGCAGCCGCGGGACACAAAATAACTACGAGCAGTACTTC. Protein product: CASSRGTQNNYEQYF.

The chain uses TRBV7-9 and TRBJ2-1, with 12 nucleotides matching TRBD2. The CDR3 covers 16 residues. The germline gives CDR1 SEHNR, CDR2 FQNEAQ (reference sequence). V shed 5 bases, J shed 8 bases, and the junction held 10 bases outside the gene matches. CDR3 sequence reads: CASSLRLAGVDDEQFF. Here the CDR3 DNA reads TGTGCCAGCAGCCTCCGACTAGCGGGAGTGGACGATGAGCAGTTCTTC.

Turning to this clonotype: Compared with germline, one end of the junction differs, possibly owing to a read error. This chain uses TRBV3-1 with TRBJ2-2; D is ambiguous. Germline V gives CDR1 LGHDT, CDR2 YNNKEL (reference sequence). CDR3 size: 18 residues. The CDR3 DNA is TGTGCCAGCAGCCCCGGTGAGAGTGCGGCGTCGAACACCGGCGAGCTGTTTTTT. Its protein is CASSPGESAASNTGELFF.

This clonotype was observed many times. This sequence joins TRBV24-1 and TRBJ2-5; the D call may be TRBD1 or TRBD2 (5 bases each). Germline loops: CDR1 KGHDR, CDR2 SFDVKD. The germline V and J ends were trimmed by 9 bases and 3 bases, with 19 bases remaining between them. This CDR3 contains 15 residues. CDR3 DNA sequence: TGTGCCACCTCGGGGACGGCGCCCCTGGAAGAGACCCAGTACTTC. This codes for CATSGTAPLEETQYF.

This clonotype was seen a few times. The chain is built from TRBV5-1 and TRBJ2-1, with unresolved D. This CDR3 region has 13 residues. Looked up from germline, CDR1 is SGHRS and CDR2 is YFSETQ. Trimming took 0 bases from V and 6 from J, leaving 7 bases between them. CDR3 in DNA: TGCGCCAGCAGCTTGGTAGGTGGCAATGAGCAGTTCTTC. Translated: CASSLVGGNEQFF.

This clonotype was observed a handful of times. This sequence joins TRBV27 and TRBJ2-7, with 11 nucleotides matching TRBD2. Trimming took 2 bases from V and 7 from J; bases not matched to a gene: 10. Germline CDR1 is MNHEY and CDR2 is SMNVEV (reference sequence). The CDR3 runs 16 residues. The CDR3 reads CASSLQPLAGVKEQYF. CDR3 sequence (DNA): TGTGCCAGCAGTTTACAACCACTAGCGGGAGTAAAAGAGCAGTACTTC.